These 21 T cell receptor beta chains came from one sample sequenced in a study of blood T cell repertoires in COVID-19. The data were produced by immunoSEQ multiplex PCR, yet TCRdb's version contains in-frame clones alone and is incomplete. The profile shows around 320,000 clones, just under 90% of them singletons. Sequenced input: peripheral blood. These receptors all come from a woman in her 30s with COVID-19, enrolled during active disease.

This rearrangement joins TRBV6-2 or TRBV6-3 to TRBJ1-1; 8 nucleotides agree with TRBD1. The CDR3 spans 15 residues. Germline V CDR1 and CDR2: MNHEY, SVGEGT. Trimming at V came to 4 bases and at J to 5 bases, leaving 9 bases not matched to a gene. The CDR3, as DNA: TGTGCCAGCAGTTCCGGACAGGGAAGGGGGACTGAAGCTTTCTTT. It encodes CASSSGQGRGTEAFF.

The V and J genes are TRBV10-3 and TRBJ2-1, with 15 bases matching TRBD2. The CDR3 runs to 16 residues. The J segment lost 2 bases and the V segment lost 4 bases, leaving 0 bases of the junction unmatched. Germline V gives CDR1 ENHRY, CDR2 SYGVKD. The CDR3 DNA follows: TGTGCCATCAGTGGGACTAGCGGGGGGGCCTACAATGAGCAGTTCTTC. It encodes CAISGTSGGAYNEQFF.

The chain employs TRBV27 and TRBJ2-2; D remains unclear. This CDR3 comprises 12 residues. V was trimmed by 1 base and J by 6 bases, leaving 3 bases between them. CDR1 is MNHEY and CDR2 is SMNVEV in the germline V gene (reference sequence). CDR3 protein: CASSLYSGELFF. CDR3 coding DNA: TGTGCCAGCAGTTTATACTCCGGGGAGCTGTTTTTT.

The rearrangement uses TRBV6-5 and TRBJ2-1; 7 nucleotides line up with TRBD2. From germline, CDR1 is MNHEY and CDR2 SVGAGI. This CDR3 has 15 amino acids. Trimming took 2 bases from V and 12 from J; bases not matched to a gene: 13. This CDR3 reads CASSYRGTRGVGQFF. CDR3 coding DNA: TGTGCCAGCAGTTACCGAGGCACTCGGGGGGTAGGGCAGTTCTTC.

There are many counts of this clone. The J gene is TRBJ1-2, the V gene TRBV9; tentative D call: TRBD1 (6 bases). Germline assignment: CDR1 SGDLS and CDR2 YYNGEE. The germline V and J ends were trimmed by 4 bases and 0 bases, with 16 bases remaining between them. The CDR3 extends over 16 amino acids. The CDR3 coding sequence is TGTGCCAGCAGCCCTTATTTGACAGGAGCTAACTATGGCTACACCTTC. This codes for CASSPYLTGANYGYTF. The variable domain in full, completed from reference TRBV9 and TRBJ1-2, reads DSGVTQTPKHLITATGQRVTLRCSPRSGDLSVYWYQQSLDQGLQFLIQYYNGEERAKGNILERFSAQQFPDLHSELNLSSLELGDSALYFCASSPYLTGANYGYTFGSGTRLTVV.

This chain links TRBV10-2 with TRBJ2-1; 10 positions agree with TRBD2. The CDR3 consists of 18 residues. Germline V gene sequence: CDR1 WSHSY, CDR2 SAAADI. Germline trimming cut 3 bases from V and 4 bases from J; bases unmatched to any gene: 12. The CDR3 nucleotides are TGCGCCAGCAGTGATCTAGCGGGGGCCGCCTTACGGTACAATGAGCAGTTCTTC. It translates to CASSDLAGAALRYNEQFF.

The chain uses TRBV5-5 and TRBJ2-7; 8 bases match TRBD1. J lost 3 bases, V lost 3 bases, and 8 bases had no gene match. Germline CDR1 is SGHKS and CDR2 is YYEKEE (reference sequence). CDR3 size: 15 residues. Here the CDR3 DNA reads TGTGCCAGCAGCTCCTATGCGGACAGGGACTACGAGCAGTACTTC. This encodes CASSSYADRDYEQYF.

The gene calls are TRBV18 and TRBJ2-5; 7 bases are a match to TRBD1. This CDR3 is built from 14 residues. V lost 3 bases, J lost 3 bases, and 4 bases stayed unmatched. CDR1 is KGHSH, CDR2 LQKENI, per germline. The CDR3 here is CASSPLDREETQYF. In DNA, the CDR3 is TGTGCCAGCTCACCCCTCGACAGGGAAGAGACCCAGTACTTC.

The chain combines TRBV29-1 with TRBJ1-4; no clear D. The V gene lost 6 bases and the J gene lost 0 bases, with 11 bases spanning the gap. This CDR3 has 14 amino acids. Germline V gene lookup returns CDR1 SQVTM and CDR2 ANQGSEA. DNA for the CDR3: TGCAGCGTCTTACAAGTTGCAACTAATGAAAAACTGTTTTTT. It translates to CSVLQVATNEKLFF.

The chain employs TRBV4-2 and TRBJ2-7; D may be TRBD2 (5 bases). Germline CDR1 reads LGHNA; CDR2 reads YNFKEQ. The CDR3 spans 15 residues. V was clipped by 4 bases and J by 6 bases, with 19 bases between them. CDR3 protein: CASSPHPTGVPEQYF. CDR3 DNA: TGTGCCAGCAGCCCCCACCCAACCGGGGTACCCGAGCAGTACTTC.

V and J are TRBV7-6 and TRBJ1-1; the D gene is possibly TRBD1 (6 bases). The CDR3 contains 17 residues. Germline V lookup: CDR1 SGHVS, CDR2 FNYEAQ. V was cut by 5 bases and J by 0 bases, with 19 bases left in between. The DNA of the CDR3 is TGTGCCAGCAGCCTTGGACAGAGCCAAGGGATGAACACTGAAGCTTTCTTT. Its protein is CASSLGQSQGMNTEAFF.

J is TRBJ2-1 and V is TRBV5-3; perhaps TRBD1 as D (6 bases). TRBV5-3 falls under the ORF class, with uncertain function. The CDR3 covers 18 residues. Trimming stripped 3 bases from V and 0 bases from J, with 19 bases between. The DNA for the CDR3 is TGTGCCAGAAGCTGGATGTATTTTCAGGGGAGCTCCTACAATGAGCAGTTCTTC. Protein product: CARSWMYFQGSSYNEQFF.

The chain recombines TRBV2 with TRBJ2-5, with D tentatively TRBD1 (7 bases). The CDR3 extends over 14 amino acids. Trimming took off 6 bases at V and 9 bases at J, with 20 bases between the two ends. Germline loops: CDR1 SNHLY, CDR2 FYNNEI. This chain's CDR3 is CASRGDSPTGAQYF. CDR3 DNA: TGTGCCAGCAGGGGGGACAGCCCGACGGGGGCCCAGTACTTC.

This rearrangement joins TRBV3-1 (or the pseudogene TRBV3-2) to TRBJ1-6; TRBD1 agrees at 7 bases. The CDR3 totals 15 residues. V dropped 3 bases and J dropped 13; count of bases not matched to a gene: 12. Germline V lookup: CDR1 LGHDT, CDR2 YNNKEL (reference sequence). CDR3: CASSHDRALKGPLHF. As DNA, the CDR3 is TGTGCCAGCAGCCACGACAGGGCCCTTAAAGGGCCCCTCCACTTT.

V gene TRBV20-1 combines with J gene TRBJ1-2; D remains ambiguous. Germline V gene data show CDR1 as DFQATT and CDR2 as SNEGSKA (reference sequence). This CDR3 spans 11 amino acids. Trimming removed 5 bases from V and 6 bases from J, with 10 bases in between. The CDR3 nucleotides are TGCAGTGCTCCCGGGAGACATGGCTACACCTTC. This encodes CSAPGRHGYTF.

The chain combines TRBV19 with TRBJ1-2; the D gene is possibly TRBD1 (6 bases). Per the germline V gene, CDR1 is LNHDA and CDR2 is SQIVND (reference sequence). The V gene lost 7 bases and the J gene lost 9 bases, with 21 bases spanning the gap. CDR3 length equals 14 residues. The CDR3 reads CASNPMGAAGRYTF. The CDR3 DNA is TGTGCCAGTAACCCTATGGGGGCAGCTGGTCGCTACACCTTC.

CDR3 region: CAWKPRDRDVSPLHF. CDR3 bases: TGTGCCTGGAAACCCCGGGACAGGGATGTTTCACCCCTCCACTTT. The chain has TRBV30 and TRBJ1-6; TRBD1 aligns across 9 bases. CDR1 is GTSNPN, CDR2 SVGIG, per germline (reference sequence). J gave up 9 bases and V 4 bases, and 10 bases lay outside the gene matches. The CDR3 is 15 residues long.

The rearrangement joins TRBV9 to TRBJ2-5; TRBD2 matches 10 bases. This CDR3 is built from 18 residues. V trimming: 0 bases; J trimming: 4 bases; junction bases outside the gene matches: 12. Germline CDR1 SGDLS, CDR2 YYNGEE. Here the CDR3 DNA reads TGTGCCAGCAGCGTAGGACTAGCGGGCCCGAACCTCCCAGAGACCCAGTACTTC. This codes for CASSVGLAGPNLPETQYF.

V usage is TRBV27 and J usage is TRBJ1-4; 9 bases map to TRBD1. With V trimmed by 3 bases and J by 7 bases, 6 bases remained unmatched. Germline V CDR1 and CDR2: MNHEY, SMNVEV (reference sequence). The CDR3 has 15 residues. The CDR3 DNA sequence: TGTGCCAGCAGTTTGTACAGGGGGCCAGGTGAAAAACTGTTTTTT. It translates to CASSLYRGPGEKLFF. Full variable domain (rest looked up from reference TRBV27 and TRBJ1-4): EAQVTQNPRYLITVTGKKLTVTCSQNMNHEYMSWYRQDPGLGLRQIYYSMNVEVTDKGDVPEGYKVSRKEKRNFPLILESPSPNQTSLYFCASSLYRGPGEKLFFGSGTQLSVL.

The chain uses TRBV14 and TRBJ2-2, with 7 nucleotides matching TRBD1. Losses at the gene ends were 1 base for V and 5 bases for J; bases not matched to a gene: 10. The germline V gene has CDR1 SGHDN and CDR2 FVKESK. CDR3 length: 17 residues. CDR3 in DNA: TGTGCCAGCAGCCAAGGAGGGGGCGCGACTTGGACCGGGGAGCTGTTTTTT. It encodes CASSQGGGATWTGELFF.

This chain connects TRBV27 to TRBJ2-5, with 8 bases fitting TRBD1. CDR3 size: 14 residues. The germline CDR1 and CDR2 sequences are MNHEY and SMNVEV (reference sequence). The V gene end was trimmed by 5 bases and the J gene end by 5 bases; junction bases not matched to a gene: 7. CDR3 region: CASSPQGAWETQYF. The CDR3, as DNA: TGTGCCAGCAGTCCTCAGGGGGCGTGGGAGACCCAGTACTTC.